The entry below gives a single T cell receptor beta chain sequence along with its context. Its antigen is not identified. These data originate in a study of T cells in Graves' hyperthyroidism and ophthalmopathy. CDR1 SNHLY and CDR2 FYNNEI come from the germline V gene. Trimming cost V 7 bases and J 8 bases; bases outside gene matches: 4. CDR3 length: 13 amino acids. Template material for amplifying TCR beta CDR3 regions consisted of RNA transcripts. The TCR CDR3 was amplified in a first-round RT-PCR using the HTBI primer set. One entry per CDR3 protein results from TCRdb running MiXCR on the multiplex PCR reads. The data contain approximately 510,000 distinct CDR3 sequences, 40% to 50% of them singletons. Thyroid ultrasound, orbital computed tomography, clinical symptoms, and serum thyroxine and TRAb underpinned diagnoses. Study results and caveats: From stable hyperthyroidism, ophthalmopathy was separated by a 13 V-J model. Onset of ophthalmopathy came a median 6.5 months after the model predicted it.

The sequence came from an adult woman with Graves' disease, either hyperthyroidism or ophthalmopathy (not recorded which). This chain connects TRBV2 to TRBJ1-4; TRBD1 matches 10 bases. Specimen: peripheral blood or thyroid tissue (not recorded which). The CDR3 is CASTGTGVEKLFF. CDR3 DNA: TGTGCCAGCACCGGGACAGGGGTCGAAAAACTGTTTTTT. The full variable domain, with the rest looked up from reference TRBV2 and TRBJ1-4, is EPEVTQTPSHQVTQMGQEVILRCVPISNHLYFYWYRQILGQKVEFLVSFYNNEISEKSEIFDDQFSVERPDGSNFTLKIRSTKLEDSAMYFCASTGTGVEKLFFGSGTQLSVL.